Following are 21 T cell receptor beta chains from one sample sequenced in a study of tumor and adjacent non-tumor tissue in lung cancer. TCRbeta libraries were built with three rounds of nested PCR, modified from ARM-PCR. TCRdb re-called the multiplex PCR reads with MiXCR, one entry per CDR3 protein. The repertoire holds around 140,000 distinct CDR3 sequences, with around 66% as singletons. This sample's RNA came from whole unsorted tissue. Sequencing was performed on lung tumor tissue. The receptors derive from a man between 60 and 70 years old with small cell lung cancer.

In this sample, this clonotype turned up many times. The chain combines TRBV10-3 with TRBJ1-5; D gene unclear. The CDR3 covers 14 residues. Germline CDR1 ENHRY, CDR2 SYGVKD. Trimming cost V 3 bases and J 0 bases, with 6 bases left between them. CDR3: CAISEGSSNQPQHF. As DNA, the CDR3 is TGTGCCATCAGTGAAGGGAGTAGCAATCAGCCCCAGCATTTT.

For this clonotype: It may be a read error: a sequence one base away is much more abundant. The V and J genes are TRBV20-1 and TRBJ1-6; D gene unclear. Per the germline V gene, CDR1 is DFQATT and CDR2 is SNEGSKA (reference sequence). The CDR3 has 13 residues. CDR3 DNA sequence: TGCCGTGCTAGTCGTCGGGTGGATTCACCCCTCCACTTT. Protein product: CRASRRVDSPLHF.

J is TRBJ2-3 and V is TRBV4-2; no definite D call. V lost 1 base to trimming and J lost 10 bases, with 9 bases between them. Germline CDR1 reads LGHNA; CDR2 reads YNFKEQ. The CDR3 runs to 12 residues. The CDR3 spells CASSQGKVAQYF. In nucleotides, the CDR3 is TGTGCCAGCAGCCAAGGAAAAGTGGCGCAGTATTTT.

On this clonotype itself: A read error may be the cause here, since a much bigger clone is one base away. The V gene is TRBV20-1, the J gene TRBJ1-1, with a weak D call TRBD1 (6 bases). The CDR3 consists of 13 residues. The germline V gene has CDR1 DFQATT and CDR2 SNEGSKA (reference sequence). The V gene lost 3 bases and the J gene lost 4 bases, with 12 bases spanning the gap. The CDR3 DNA reads as TGCAGTGCTAGTCGCAGGGGAGGCACTGAAGCTTTCTTT. It yields the protein CSASRRGGTEAFF.

The genes are TRBV10-3 and TRBJ2-1; 7 bases line up with TRBD2. CDR1 is ENHRY, CDR2 SYGVKD, per germline. CDR3 length: 14 residues. V shed 6 bases and J 4 bases; nucleotides not matched to a gene: 6. The CDR3 DNA follows: TGTGCCATCAGGACCCGGGAGGATTACAATGAGCAGTTCTTC. Translation: CAIRTREDYNEQFF.

Notes on this clonotype: In this CDR3 the conserved last residue, phenylalanine or tryptophan, is missing, so a read error is likely. The chain links TRBV29-1 to TRBJ2-2; D uncertain. Per germline, CDR1 SQVTM and CDR2 ANQGSEA. The length of the CDR3 is 15 residues. V was cut by 5 bases and J by 3 bases, with 16 bases left in between. DNA for the CDR3: TGCAGCGTTCTGGCAGGCACTTCGTACACCGGGGAGCTGTTTTTA. Translating gives CSVLAGTSYTGELFL.

Many counts were recorded for this clonotype. V is TRBV20-1 and J is TRBJ2-5; a weak D match, TRBD1 (6 bases). V was trimmed by 5 bases and J by 5 bases, leaving 12 bases between them. Germline V CDR1 and CDR2: DFQATT, SNEGSKA (reference sequence). The CDR3 is 12 residues long. This chain's CDR3 is CSARDIAETQYF. CDR3 in DNA: TGCAGTGCTCGGGACATCGCCGAGACCCAGTACTTC.

To note about this clonotype: The CDR3 does not close with the conserved phenylalanine or tryptophan, likely indicating a read error. The CDR3 spells CASSSGLAYRYNEQFS. CDR3 bases: TGTGCCAGTAGCTCTGGACTAGCGTATCGGTACAATGAGCAGTTCTCC. V gene TRBV11-1 combines with J gene TRBJ2-1; 9 bases fit TRBD2. The CDR3 is 16 amino acids. The germline V gene has CDR1 SGHAT and CDR2 FQDESV (reference sequence).

About this clonotype: Just one base apart from a much larger clone, this may be a read error. The DNA for the CDR3 is TGCAGTGCCCGAACAGGCTCCTATAATTCACTCCTCCACTTT. Amino acid sequence: CSARTGSYNSLLHF. The chain has TRBV20-1 and TRBJ1-6; tentatively, D is TRBD1 (5 bases). The CDR3 is 14 residues long. Germline lookup yields CDR1 DFQATT and CDR2 SNEGSKA (reference sequence).

Comment on this clonotype: The junction and the germline gene differ at one end; a read error may be behind it. J is TRBJ2-1 and V is TRBV6-1, with 13 bases that match TRBD2. Germline CDR1 and CDR2: MNHNS and SASEGT. This CDR3 is built from 19 residues. CDR3 region: CASSLQGLAGPSSYYEQFF. The CDR3 coding sequence is TGTGCCAGCAGCCTCCAGGGACTAGCGGGACCGAGCTCCTACTATGAGCAGTTCTTC.

On this clonotype: An end of the junction does not agree with germline; a read error may underlie this. J is TRBJ2-1 and V is TRBV24-1, with D possibly being TRBD2 (5 bases). The CDR3 length is 12 residues. Germline values: CDR1 KGHDR, CDR2 SFDVKD. CDR3 DNA sequence: TGTACCACCAGTGACGTTGGACGAGGGCAGTCCTTC. Its protein product is CTTSDVGRGQSF.

The genes are TRBV11-2 and TRBJ2-3, with unresolved D. The CDR3 has 16 amino acids. Trimming took off 4 bases at V and 3 bases at J, with 17 bases between the two ends. Germline CDR1 and CDR2: SGHAT and FQNNGV. DNA for the CDR3: TGTGCCAGCAGCTCAATTCTAGGATTGGGAACAGATACGCAGTATTTT. It codes for CASSSILGLGTDTQYF.

In this sample, this clonotype turned up many times. The chain employs TRBV4-1 and TRBJ2-1; D is undetermined. Germline V gives CDR1 MGHRA, CDR2 YSYEKL. Trimming took 5 bases from V and 0 from J, leaving 14 bases between them. CDR3 size: 16 residues. The CDR3 reads CASSESPVGSYNEQFF. CDR3 in DNA: TGCGCCAGCAGCGAGAGCCCCGTGGGCTCCTACAATGAGCAGTTCTTC.

V gene TRBV4-1 combines with J gene TRBJ2-5; 7 bases align to TRBD1. Germline-derived CDR1 and CDR2 are MGHRA and YSYEKL. The CDR3 totals 18 residues. With V trimmed by 2 bases and J by 2 bases, 14 bases remained unmatched. CDR3 nucleotides: TGCGCCAGCAGCCAATTTTTTCCGGGACAGACTCCTCAAGAGACCCAGTACTTC. Translation: CASSQFFPGQTPQETQYF.

V and J are TRBV5-1 and TRBJ2-1, with D unclear. The CDR3 has 13 amino acids. V lost 5 bases and J lost 5, with 11 bases in between. From germline, CDR1 is SGHRS and CDR2 YFSETQ. The CDR3 nucleotides read TGCGCCAGCAGAGTTGGAGAAAACAATGAGCAGTTCTTC. Protein sequence: CASRVGENNEQFF.

The rearrangement links TRBV6-6 to TRBJ2-7; maybe TRBD1 (5 bases). Germline-derived CDR1 and CDR2 are MNHNY and SVGAGI (reference sequence). The CDR3 has 13 amino acids. CDR3 sequence (DNA): TGTGCCAACAGTTCCAGGGCTGGATACGAGCTGTACGTC. It encodes CANSSRAGYELYV.

Concerning this clonotype: Since no conserved phenylalanine or tryptophan closes the CDR3, a read error is the likely cause. This chain joins TRBV6-6 and TRBJ2-5; TRBD2 aligns across 10 bases. The CDR3 spans 15 residues. The V and J ends lost 8 bases and 3 bases, in that order; junction bases with no gene match: 9. Germline CDR1 MNHNY, CDR2 SVGAGI (reference sequence). The CDR3 reads CASRGSGRGKETQYL. The CDR3 DNA sequence: TGTGCCAGCCGGGGAAGCGGGAGGGGTAAAGAGACCCAGTACCTC.

The rearrangement uses TRBV6-1 and TRBJ1-5; TRBD1 matches 12 bases. V shed 8 bases and J 0 bases; nucleotides not matched to a gene: 23. Germline V gives CDR1 MNHNS, CDR2 SASEGT. This CDR3 has 22 amino acids. CDR3 in DNA: TGTGCCAGCGGATTCCCTGTCAAGTCCGGGACAGGGGGCTCCCTTAGCAATCAGCCCCAGCATTTT. This codes for CASGFPVKSGTGGSLSNQPQHF.

A word on this clonotype: An end of the junction does not agree with germline; a read error may underlie this. V is TRBV4-1 and J is TRBJ1-4, with 11 positions matching TRBD1. Germline CDR1 MGHRA, CDR2 YSYEKL. The CDR3 covers 17 residues. The CDR3 sequence is CTSSQVPGQGAKEKLFF. The DNA for the CDR3 is TGCACCAGCAGCCAAGTCCCTGGACAGGGGGCAAAGGAAAAACTGTTTTTT.

This chain links TRBV24-1 with TRBJ2-1, with 9 bases fitting TRBD1. CDR3 size: 16 residues. V gave up 3 bases and J gave up 4 bases; unmatched junction bases: 6. CDR1 and CDR2 from the germline V gene are KGHDR and SFDVKD. CDR3: CATSDITGQGYNEQFF. In nucleotides, the CDR3 is TGTGCCACCAGTGATATCACGGGACAGGGATACAATGAGCAGTTCTTC.

This clonotype was observed at least ten times. In nucleotides, the CDR3 is TGTGCCAGCAGCTCAACCGACTACAATGAGCAGTTCTTC. The encoded protein is CASSSTDYNEQFF. The V gene is TRBV7-9, the J gene TRBJ2-1, with no clear D. The CDR3 extends over 13 amino acids. Germline V gene sequence: CDR1 SEHNR, CDR2 FQNEAQ (reference sequence). Deletions cut 4 bases from V and 3 bases from J, with 7 bases between.